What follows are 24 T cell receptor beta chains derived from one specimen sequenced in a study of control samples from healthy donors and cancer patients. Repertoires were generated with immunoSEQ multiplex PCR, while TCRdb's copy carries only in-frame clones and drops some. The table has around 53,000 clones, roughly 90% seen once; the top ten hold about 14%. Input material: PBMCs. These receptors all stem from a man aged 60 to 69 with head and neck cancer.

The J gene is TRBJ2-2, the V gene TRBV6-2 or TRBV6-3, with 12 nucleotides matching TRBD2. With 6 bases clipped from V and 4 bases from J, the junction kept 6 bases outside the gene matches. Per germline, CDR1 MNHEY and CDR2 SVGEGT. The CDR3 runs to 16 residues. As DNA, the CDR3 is TGTGCCAGCAGCCATCGGACTAGCGGGACCACCGGGGAGCTGTTTTTT. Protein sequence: CASSHRTSGTTGELFF.

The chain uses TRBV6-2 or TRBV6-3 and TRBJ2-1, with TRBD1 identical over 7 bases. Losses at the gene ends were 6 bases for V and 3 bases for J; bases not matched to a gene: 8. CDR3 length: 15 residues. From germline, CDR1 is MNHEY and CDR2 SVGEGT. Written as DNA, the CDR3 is TGTGCCAGCAGCAAGGACAGGACTTACTACAATGAGCAGTTCTTC. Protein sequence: CASSKDRTYYNEQFF.

CDR3 loop: CASSQEPGRSSYEQYF. In DNA, the CDR3 is TGTGCCAGCAGCCAAGAGCCGGGCCGTAGCTCCTACGAGCAGTACTTC. The rearrangement uses TRBV4-2 and TRBJ2-7; D ambiguous. The V gene lost 0 bases and the J gene lost 0 bases, with 12 bases spanning the gap. This CDR3 is built from 16 residues. Germline assignment: CDR1 LGHNA and CDR2 YNFKEQ.

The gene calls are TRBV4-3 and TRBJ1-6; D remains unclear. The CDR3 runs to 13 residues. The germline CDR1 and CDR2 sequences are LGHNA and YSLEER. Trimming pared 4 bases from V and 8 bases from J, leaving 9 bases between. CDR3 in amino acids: CASSRQLDSPLHF. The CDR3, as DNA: TGCGCCAGCAGCCGCCAACTAGATTCACCCCTCCACTTT.

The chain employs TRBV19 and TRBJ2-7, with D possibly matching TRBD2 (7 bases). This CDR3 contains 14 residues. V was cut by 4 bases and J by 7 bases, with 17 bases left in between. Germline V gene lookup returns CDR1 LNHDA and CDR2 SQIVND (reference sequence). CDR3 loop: CASSTQGGAREQYF. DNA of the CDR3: TGTGCCAGTAGTACACAGGGAGGGGCTCGGGAGCAGTACTTC. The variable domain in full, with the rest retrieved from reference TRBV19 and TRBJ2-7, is DGGITQSPKYLFRKEGQNVTLSCEQNLNHDAMYWYRQDPGQGLRLIYYSQIVNDFQKGDIAEGYSVSREKKESFPLTVTSAQKNPTAFYLCASSTQGGAREQYFGPGTRLTVT.

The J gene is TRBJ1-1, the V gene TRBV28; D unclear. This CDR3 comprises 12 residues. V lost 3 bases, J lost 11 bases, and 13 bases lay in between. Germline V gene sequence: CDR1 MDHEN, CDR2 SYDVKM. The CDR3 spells CASSLYSVEAFF. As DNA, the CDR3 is TGTGCCAGCAGTTTGTACTCCGTGGAGGCTTTCTTT.

The CDR3 sequence: CASSGWTGTRYEQYF. The CDR3 nucleotides are TGTGCCAGCAGCGGATGGACAGGAACCCGTTACGAGCAGTACTTC. The chain combines TRBV7-2 with TRBJ2-7, with TRBD1 identical over 7 bases. The CDR3 has 15 amino acids. CDR1 is SGHTA, CDR2 FQGNSA, per germline. V gave up 5 bases and J gave up 4 bases; unmatched junction bases: 11.

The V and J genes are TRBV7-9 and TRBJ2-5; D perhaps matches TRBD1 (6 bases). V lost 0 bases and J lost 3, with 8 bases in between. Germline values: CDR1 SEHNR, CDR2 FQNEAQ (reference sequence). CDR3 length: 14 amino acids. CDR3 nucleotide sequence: TGTGCCAGCAGCTTAGCCTCAGGGGAAGAGACCCAGTACTTC. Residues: CASSLASGEETQYF.

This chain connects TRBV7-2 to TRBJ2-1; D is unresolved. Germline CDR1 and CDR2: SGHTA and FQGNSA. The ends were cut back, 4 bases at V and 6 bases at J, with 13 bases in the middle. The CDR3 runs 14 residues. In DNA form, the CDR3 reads TGTGCCAGCAGCTCCTCGGAAAGGGCCAATGAGCAGTTCTTC. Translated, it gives CASSSSERANEQFF.

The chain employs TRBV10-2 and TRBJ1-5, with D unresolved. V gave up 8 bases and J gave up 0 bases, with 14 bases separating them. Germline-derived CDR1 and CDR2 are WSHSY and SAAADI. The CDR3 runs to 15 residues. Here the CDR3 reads CASGPSGYSNQPQHF. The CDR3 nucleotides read TGCGCCAGCGGACCTTCGGGGTATAGCAATCAGCCCCAGCATTTT.

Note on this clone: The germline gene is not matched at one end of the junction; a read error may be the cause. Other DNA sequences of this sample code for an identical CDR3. The CDR3 protein is CASSPGTATNEKLFF. As DNA, the CDR3 is TGTGCCAGTAGTCCCGGGACAGCAACTAATGAAAAGCTGTTTTTT. J is TRBJ1-4 and V is TRBV19; TRBD1 matches 7 bases. Germline CDR1 and CDR2: LNHDA and SQIVND (reference sequence). The CDR3 extends over 15 amino acids.

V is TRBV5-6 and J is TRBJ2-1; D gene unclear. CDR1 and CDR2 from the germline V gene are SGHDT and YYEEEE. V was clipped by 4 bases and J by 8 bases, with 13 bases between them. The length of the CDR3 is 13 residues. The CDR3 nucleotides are TGTGCCAGCAGCGACATTAAGGGCGATGAGCAGTTCTTC. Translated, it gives CASSDIKGDEQFF.

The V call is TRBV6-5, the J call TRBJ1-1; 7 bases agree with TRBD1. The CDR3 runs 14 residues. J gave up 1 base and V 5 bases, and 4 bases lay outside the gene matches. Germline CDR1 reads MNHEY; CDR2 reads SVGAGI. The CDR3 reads CASSPGTANTEAFF. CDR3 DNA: TGTGCCAGCAGTCCTGGGACAGCGAACACTGAAGCTTTCTTT.

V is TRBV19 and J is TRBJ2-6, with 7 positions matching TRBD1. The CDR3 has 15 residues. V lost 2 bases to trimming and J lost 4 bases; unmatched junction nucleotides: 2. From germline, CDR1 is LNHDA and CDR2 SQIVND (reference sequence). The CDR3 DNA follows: TGTGCCAGTAGTATAACAGGGGCCGGGGCCAACGTCCTGACTTTC. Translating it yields CASSITGAGANVLTF.

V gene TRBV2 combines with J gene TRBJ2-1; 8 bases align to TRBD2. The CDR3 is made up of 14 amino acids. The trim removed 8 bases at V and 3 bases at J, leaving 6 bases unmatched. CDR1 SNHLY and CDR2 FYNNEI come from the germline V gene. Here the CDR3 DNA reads TGTGCCAGCGGGGCTAGCGGGTACTACAATGAGCAGTTCTTC. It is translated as CASGASGYYNEQFF.

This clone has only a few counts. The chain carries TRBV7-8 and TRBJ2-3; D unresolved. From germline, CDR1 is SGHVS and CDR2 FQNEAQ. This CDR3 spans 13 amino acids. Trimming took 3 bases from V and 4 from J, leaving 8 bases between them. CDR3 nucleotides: TGTGCCAGCAGCTTGGACGTCGCAGATACGCAGTATTTT. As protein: CASSLDVADTQYF. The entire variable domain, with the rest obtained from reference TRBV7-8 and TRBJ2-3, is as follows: GAGVSQSPRYKVAKRGQDVALRCDPISGHVSLFWYQQALGQGPEFLTYFQNEAQLDKSGLPSDRFFAERPEGSVSTLKIQRTQQEDSAVYLCASSLDVADTQYFGPGTRLTVL.

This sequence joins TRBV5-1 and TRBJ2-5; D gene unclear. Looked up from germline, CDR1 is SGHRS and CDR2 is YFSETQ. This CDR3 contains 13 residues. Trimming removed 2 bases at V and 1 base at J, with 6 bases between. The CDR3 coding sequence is TGCGCCAGCAGCTTTAATATCCAAGAGACCCAGTACTTC. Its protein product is CASSFNIQETQYF.

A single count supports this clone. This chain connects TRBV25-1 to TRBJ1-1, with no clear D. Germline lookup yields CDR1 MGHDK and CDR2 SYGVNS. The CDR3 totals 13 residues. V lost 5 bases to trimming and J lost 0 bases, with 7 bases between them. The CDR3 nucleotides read TGTGCCAGCAGTATCGCCGTGAACACTGAAGCTTTCTTT. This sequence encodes CASSIAVNTEAFF.

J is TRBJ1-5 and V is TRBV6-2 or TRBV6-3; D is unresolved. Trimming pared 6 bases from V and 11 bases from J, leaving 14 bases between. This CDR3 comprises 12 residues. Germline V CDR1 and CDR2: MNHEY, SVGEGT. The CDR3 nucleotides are TGTGCCAGCAGCCCCGGGATCCTGTCCCAGCATTTT. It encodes CASSPGILSQHF.

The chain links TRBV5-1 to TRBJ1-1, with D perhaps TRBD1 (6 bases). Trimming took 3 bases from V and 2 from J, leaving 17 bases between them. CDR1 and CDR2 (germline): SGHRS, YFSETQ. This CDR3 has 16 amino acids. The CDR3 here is CASSSSPTGDNTEAFF. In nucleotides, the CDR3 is TGCGCCAGCAGCTCCTCCCCGACAGGTGATAACACTGAAGCTTTCTTT.

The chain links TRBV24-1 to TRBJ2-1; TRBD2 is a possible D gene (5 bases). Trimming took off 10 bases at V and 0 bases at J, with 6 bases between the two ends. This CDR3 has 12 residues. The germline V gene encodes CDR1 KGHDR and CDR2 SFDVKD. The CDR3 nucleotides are TGTGCCACGGGGAGCTCCTACAATGAGCAGTTCTTC. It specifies CATGSSYNEQFF.

Here the CDR3 DNA reads TGTGCCAGCAGCTTAGCGCCACAGGGGTATGGCTACACCTTC. This encodes CASSLAPQGYGYTF. This rearrangement joins TRBV7-2 to TRBJ1-2, with 7 positions matching TRBD1. CDR3 length: 14 residues. With V trimmed by 0 bases and J by 5 bases, 3 bases remained unmatched. In germline, CDR1 is SGHTA, CDR2 FQGNSA.

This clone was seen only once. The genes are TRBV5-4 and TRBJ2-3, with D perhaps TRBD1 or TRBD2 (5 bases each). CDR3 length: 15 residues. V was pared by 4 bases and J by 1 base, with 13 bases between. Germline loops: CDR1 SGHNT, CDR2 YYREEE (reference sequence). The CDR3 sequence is CASSRGHGGTDTQYF. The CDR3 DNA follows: TGTGCCAGCAGCCGGGGCCACGGAGGCACAGATACGCAGTATTTT.

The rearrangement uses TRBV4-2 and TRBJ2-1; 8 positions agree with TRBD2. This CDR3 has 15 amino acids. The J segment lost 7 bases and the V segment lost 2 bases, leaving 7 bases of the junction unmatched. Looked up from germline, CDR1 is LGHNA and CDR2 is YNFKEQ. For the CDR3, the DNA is TGTGCCAGCAGCCAAATCGGGGGGGCCGGGAATGAGCAGTTCTTC. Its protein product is CASSQIGGAGNEQFF.